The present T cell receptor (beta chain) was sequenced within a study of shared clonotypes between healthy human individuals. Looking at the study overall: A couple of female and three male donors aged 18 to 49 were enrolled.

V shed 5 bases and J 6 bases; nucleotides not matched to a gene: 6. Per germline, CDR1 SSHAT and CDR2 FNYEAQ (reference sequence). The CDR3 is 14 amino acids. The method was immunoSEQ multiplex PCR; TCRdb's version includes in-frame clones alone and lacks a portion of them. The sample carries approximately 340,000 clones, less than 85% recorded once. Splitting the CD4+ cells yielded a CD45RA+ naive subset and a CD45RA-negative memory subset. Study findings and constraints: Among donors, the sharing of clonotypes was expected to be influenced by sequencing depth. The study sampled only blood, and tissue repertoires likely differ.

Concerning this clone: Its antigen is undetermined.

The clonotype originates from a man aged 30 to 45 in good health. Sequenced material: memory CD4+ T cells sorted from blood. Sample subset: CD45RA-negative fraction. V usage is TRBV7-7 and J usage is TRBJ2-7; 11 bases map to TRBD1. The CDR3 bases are TGTGCCAGCAGCGGCGGGACAGGGGGAAGCGAGCAGTACTTC. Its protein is CASSGGTGGSEQYF.